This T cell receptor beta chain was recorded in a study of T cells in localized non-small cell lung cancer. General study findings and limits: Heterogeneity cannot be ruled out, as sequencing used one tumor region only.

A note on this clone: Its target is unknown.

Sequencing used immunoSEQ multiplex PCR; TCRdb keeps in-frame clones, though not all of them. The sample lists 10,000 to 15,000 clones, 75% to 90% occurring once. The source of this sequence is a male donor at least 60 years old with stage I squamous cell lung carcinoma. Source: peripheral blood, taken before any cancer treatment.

DNA for the CDR3: TGTGCCATCAGTGAGTCGGAACAGCACTTGAACACTGAAGCTTTCTTT. As protein: CAISESEQHLNTEAFF. The chain joins TRBV10-3 to TRBJ1-1; D gene uncertain. Germline CDR1 is ENHRY and CDR2 is SYGVKD. This CDR3 has 16 residues. Trimming removed 0 bases at V and 0 bases at J, with 11 bases between.